The present T cell receptor (beta chain) was sequenced within a study of OX40 agonist ivuxolimab in advanced cancers. Study results and limitations: Among T cells, CD8+ cells averaged more expanded clones than CD4+ cells. In the 0.1 to 3.0 mg/kg range, CD4+ and CD8+ blood T cells had expanded clonally by week 6. The authors did not determine the antigen specificity of the expanded peripheral T cells. Clonal expansion was among the lowest in partial responders at 0.1-3.0 mg/kg, especially CD8+.

Some clones are missing from TCRdb's copy, which holds only in-frame ones; the method was immunoSEQ multiplex PCR. The top ten clones hold around 28% of a sample with over 15,000 clones, approximately 69% of them seen once. For this clone: The antigen remains unidentified.

The clonotype was recovered from an adult with an advanced solid tumor such as melanoma, head and neck, liver or kidney cancer. Sample: CD4+ or CD8+ T cells sorted from blood, taken in a trial of the OX40 agonist ivuxolimab.

CDR3 protein: CASRPFGLPFTDTQYF. The CDR3 DNA sequence: TGTGCCAGTAGGCCCTTTGGACTACCATTTACAGATACGCAGTATTTT. The V call is TRBV19, the J call TRBJ2-3, with a tentative D call TRBD2 (6 bases). Trimming removed 6 bases from V and 3 bases from J, with 19 bases in between. The CDR3 runs to 16 residues. Germline CDR1 LNHDA, CDR2 SQIVND (reference sequence).